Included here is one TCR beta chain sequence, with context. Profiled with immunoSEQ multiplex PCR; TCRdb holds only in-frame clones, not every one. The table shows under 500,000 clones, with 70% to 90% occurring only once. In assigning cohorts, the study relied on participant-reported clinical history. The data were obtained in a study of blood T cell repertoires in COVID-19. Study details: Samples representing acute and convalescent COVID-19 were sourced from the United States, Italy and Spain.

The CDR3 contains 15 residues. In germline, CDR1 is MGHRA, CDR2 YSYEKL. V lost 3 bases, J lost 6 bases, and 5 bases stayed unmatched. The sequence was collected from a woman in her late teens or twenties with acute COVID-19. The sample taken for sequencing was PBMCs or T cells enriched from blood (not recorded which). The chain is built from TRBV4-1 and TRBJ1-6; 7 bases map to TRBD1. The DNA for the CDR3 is TGCGCCAGCAGCCAGGAGACAGGGCGTAATTCACCCCTCCACTTT. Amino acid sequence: CASSQETGRNSPLHF.